This T cell receptor beta chain was retrieved from a study of T cell responses to AZD1222 COVID-19 vaccine. Study background: Second doses were pooled across both intervals (about 4 or about 12 weeks). Findings and limits, study-wide: The donor cohort was predominantly white British with a female majority, and clonal diversity may have been underestimated. CD4 TCRs linked to vaccination spanned spike, dominating at 160-218 and 743-854. In the spike-specific TCR repertoire, nearly half reportedly target unmutated variant regions.

Some clones are missing from TCRdb's copy, which holds only in-frame ones; the method was immunoSEQ multiplex PCR. The repertoire holds some 50,000 clones, with 75% to 90% as singletons. Comments on this clone: No antigen is known for it.

Germline V lookup: CDR1 MDHEN, CDR2 SYDVKM. J gave up 7 bases and V 6 bases, and 15 bases lay outside the gene matches. The CDR3 extends over 16 amino acids. This TCR was sampled from an adult in good health. The source was peripheral blood, collected on day 0 of AZD1222 vaccination. V is TRBV28 and J is TRBJ1-2; the match to TRBD1 covers 9 bases. For the CDR3, the DNA is TGTGCCAGCAGGGCCTATACCGGGACAGGGAGTGGTGGCTACACCTTC. Its protein is CASRAYTGTGSGGYTF.